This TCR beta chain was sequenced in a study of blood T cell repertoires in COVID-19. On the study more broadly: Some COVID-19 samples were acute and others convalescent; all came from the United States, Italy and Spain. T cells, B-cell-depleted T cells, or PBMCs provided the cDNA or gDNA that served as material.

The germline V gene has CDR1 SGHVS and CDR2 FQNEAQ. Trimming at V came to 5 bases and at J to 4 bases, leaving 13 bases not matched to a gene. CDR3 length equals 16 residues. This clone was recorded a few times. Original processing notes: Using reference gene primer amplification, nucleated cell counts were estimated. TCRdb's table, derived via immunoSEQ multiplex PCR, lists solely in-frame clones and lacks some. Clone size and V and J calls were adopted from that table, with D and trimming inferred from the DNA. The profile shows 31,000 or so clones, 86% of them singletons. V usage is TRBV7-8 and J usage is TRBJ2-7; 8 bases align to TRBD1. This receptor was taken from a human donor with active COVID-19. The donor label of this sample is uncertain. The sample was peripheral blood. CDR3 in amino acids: CASSLPSRDRSYEQYF. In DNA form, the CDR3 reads TGTGCCAGCAGCCTTCCCTCCCGGGACAGGTCTTACGAGCAGTACTTC.